These 9 T cell receptor beta chains originate from one sample sequenced in a study of post-analysis software for immune sequencing data. The study, taken as a whole, reports: Compared with controls, patients had more of about 5 TRBV segments, including TRBV5-6, TRBV5-1 and TRBV20-1.

Prepared libraries of TCR beta cDNA carried unique molecular identifiers. TCRdb reprocessed the PCR reads via MiXCR and lists one record per CDR3 protein. The table shows around 500,000 distinct CDR3 sequences, with about a third occurring only once. No antigen has been assigned to these receptors. Material for sequencing was blood. The receptor set was obtained from a girl aged 2-17 years with multiple sclerosis.

V is TRBV5-1 and J is TRBJ2-7; TRBD1 aligns across 8 bases. Germline V gives CDR1 SGHRS, CDR2 YFSETQ. CDR3 length: 16 amino acids. Unmatched junction bases numbered 13, after V lost 3 bases and J lost 5 bases. The DNA for the CDR3 is TGCGCCAGCAGCTCACGCAGGACAGGGAATGTAGACGAGCAGTACTTC. As protein: CASSSRRTGNVDEQYF.

This clonotype has just a few counts. The rearrangement joins TRBV20-1 to TRBJ2-3; D assignment may be TRBD1 or TRBD2 (5 bases each). CDR1 is DFQATT and CDR2 is SNEGSKA in the germline V gene (reference sequence). Trimming took off 5 bases at V and 2 bases at J, with 14 bases between the two ends. The CDR3 is 14 amino acids. CDR3 in amino acids: CSARPGTYTDTQYF. CDR3 nucleotide sequence: TGCAGTGCTCGCCCCGGGACCTACACAGATACGCAGTATTTT.

This clonotype turned up a few times. The V gene is TRBV5-1, the J gene TRBJ2-3; TRBD2 agrees at 11 bases. Germline V gene lookup returns CDR1 SGHRS and CDR2 YFSETQ. Trimming removed 0 bases from V and 2 bases from J; junction bases left unmatched: 14. CDR3 length: 20 amino acids. The CDR3 nucleotides read TGCGCCAGCAGCTTGGTGCCCGGGACTAGCGGCCTTACGACCACAGATACGCAGTATTTT. It yields the protein CASSLVPGTSGLTTTDTQYF.

In this sample, this clonotype turned up a few times. The chain has TRBV27 and TRBJ2-3; D might be TRBD1 or TRBD2, each matching 5 bases. CDR1 and CDR2 from the germline V gene are MNHEY and SMNVEV (reference sequence). The CDR3 is made up of 14 amino acids. V lost 5 bases and J lost 6, with 15 bases in between. The CDR3 nucleotides are TGTGCCAGCAGTCCGACGGGGCGGAGGGATACGCAGTATTTT. This translates into CASSPTGRRDTQYF.

This chain links TRBV20-1 with TRBJ2-7, with 8 bases fitting TRBD2. The germline V gene has CDR1 DFQATT and CDR2 SNEGSKA (reference sequence). The trim removed 3 bases at V and 9 bases at J, leaving 7 bases unmatched. This CDR3 has 12 amino acids. The CDR3 nucleotides read TGCAGTGCTAGTCCCCGGGGGGGGAGGCAGTACTTC. Translation gives CSASPRGGRQYF.

The CDR3 spells CSTAHNLPLQYF. In DNA form, the CDR3 reads TGCAGTACCGCCCACAATTTGCCCCTCCAGTACTTC. This rearrangement joins TRBV20-1 to TRBJ2-5; D is ambiguous. The CDR3 spans 12 residues. The V and J ends lost 8 bases and 10 bases respectively, with 20 bases between them. Germline-derived CDR1 and CDR2 are DFQATT and SNEGSKA (reference sequence).

The sample holds a few counts of this clonotype. The chain couples TRBV20-1 to TRBJ1-2, with a weak D call TRBD1 (5 bases). The CDR3 extends over 13 amino acids. The V and J ends lost 5 bases and 8 bases respectively, with 18 bases between them. CDR1 and CDR2 from the germline V gene are DFQATT and SNEGSKA (reference sequence). The CDR3 DNA follows: TGCAGTGCTTCTATATCAGGGACCCAGGGCTACACCTTC. It is translated as CSASISGTQGYTF.

The chain recombines TRBV27 with TRBJ2-4; 7 positions agree with TRBD2. The V segment lost 6 bases and the J segment 8 bases; nucleotides outside the gene matches: 4. CDR3 length equals 12 residues. From germline, CDR1 is MNHEY and CDR2 SMNVEV (reference sequence). CDR3 sequence: CASSGGGDIQYF. The CDR3 region has the DNA TGTGCCAGCAGCGGGGGAGGGGACATTCAGTACTTC.

A few counts support this clonotype. The genes are TRBV20-1 and TRBJ1-5, with unresolved D. The CDR3 length is 13 residues. Germline lookup yields CDR1 DFQATT and CDR2 SNEGSKA (reference sequence). The V and J ends lost 2 bases and 2 bases respectively, with 7 bases between them. The DNA for the CDR3 is TGCAGTGCTAGATCCCCAGGCAATCAGCCCCAGCATTTT. As protein: CSARSPGNQPQHF.